This is a list of T cell receptor beta chains from one sample in a study of T cell responses to AZD1222 COVID-19 vaccine. Libraries were prepared by immunoSEQ multiplex PCR; TCRdb keeps only in-frame clonotypes and omits some of them. The repertoire has approximately 110,000 clones, 88% of them found once; the top ten carry about 5%. This material consisted of peripheral blood, taken on day 0 of AZD1222 vaccination. Receptors originate from an adult in good health. The CDR3 runs from the conserved cysteine through the conserved F or W. Each record gives: D gene, V gene, J gene, clone size, CDR3 DNA, CDR3 protein. The D gene is left open where the match is weak. The size field is filled for only some rows; it gives once, few, many or a size class.

TRBD1,TRBV19,TRBJ2-2,.,TGTGCCAGTATTACAGGGGGCGGTAGGACCGGGGAGCTGTTTTTT,CASITGGGRTGELFF
TRBD2,TRBV5-4,TRBJ2-2,.,TGTGCCAGCAGCCCCGGGACCGGGGGGACCGGGGAGCTGTTTTTT,CASSPGTGGTGELFF
TRBD1,TRBV19,TRBJ1-1,once,TGTGCCAGTAGGAAAACCTTGACAGGGGAAGCTTTCTTT,CASRKTLTGEAFF
.,TRBV5-1,TRBJ1-1,.,TGCGCCAGCAGCCCTCGACAGAACACTGAAGCTTTCTTT,CASSPRQNTEAFF
.,TRBV15,TRBJ2-3,once,TGTGCCACCAGCAGAGCCGGATCTAGTTTCAGGACAGATACGCAGTATTTT,CATSRAGSSFRTDTQYF
.,TRBV7-2,TRBJ2-7,.,TGTGCCAGCAGCTTTCTGTACGAGCAGTACTTC,CASSFLYEQYF
.,TRBV12-3/TRBV12-4,TRBJ1-3,.,TGTGCCAGCAGTCCGACCGTGGGAAACACCATATATTTT,CASSPTVGNTIYF
.,TRBV3-1/TRBV3-2,TRBJ1-1,.,TGTGCAAATCAGCAGCACCGAGCTTTCTTT,CANQQHRAFF
TRBD2,TRBV7-3,TRBJ2-1,.,TGTGCCAGCAGCCGACTAGCGGGGAGTAATGAGCAGTTCTTC,CASSRLAGSNEQFF
.,TRBV2,TRBJ1-1,.,TGTGCCAGCAGTGAGCCGGGCGGGAAAGCTTTCTTT,CASSEPGGKAFF
.,TRBV6-1,TRBJ1-6,few,TGTGCCAGCAGTGAATTCGCGGGCGCACGGAGATCACCCCTCCACTTT,CASSEFAGARRSPLHF
.,TRBV28,TRBJ1-1,.,TGTGCCAGCAGCCACAGCGGCTTGAACACTGAAGCTTTCTTT,CASSHSGLNTEAFF
.,TRBV3-1/TRBV3-2,TRBJ2-5,.,TGTGCCAGCAGCCAAGGGTTTTCCCAGTACTTC,CASSQGFSQYF
.,TRBV7-2,TRBJ2-7,.,TGTGCCAGCAGTCAATCAGGTGCACCGTTGAACGAGCAGTACTTC,CASSQSGAPLNEQYF
.,TRBV4-1,TRBJ2-6,.,TGCGCCAGCAGCGACCTCGCGAGGGCTGGGGCCAACGTCCTGACTTTC,CASSDLARAGANVLTF
.,TRBV7-9,TRBJ2-2,.,TGTGCCAGCAGCCAAAGACCCGGGGAGCTGTTTTTT,CASSQRPGELFF
.,TRBV3-1/TRBV3-2,TRBJ1-4,.,TGTGCCAGCAGCCGGGCGGGAGGGGAACTGTTTTTT,CASSRAGGELFF
.,TRBV4-3,TRBJ1-2,.,TGCGCCAGCAGCCAGGGGGCTGGGGGCTACACCTTC,CASSQGAGGYTF
.,TRBV19,TRBJ2-1,.,TGTGCCAGTAGTATAACGAGACGGGACAATAGAAGAATGGTCTACAATGAGCAGTTCTTC,CASSITRRDNRRMVYNEQFF
.,TRBV7-6,TRBJ2-5,.,TGTGCCAGCGGGGCGGGGCGGCAAGAGACCCAGTACTTC,CASGAGRQETQYF
.,TRBV27,TRBJ1-4,.,TGTGCCAGTCAGGGATTTGTCACTAATGAAAAACTGTTTTTT,CASQGFVTNEKLFF
TRBD1,TRBV10-3,TRBJ2-7,.,TGTGCCATCAGCCAGGGACAGGGCACCTACGAGCAGTACTTC,CAISQGQGTYEQYF
.,TRBV5-1,TRBJ2-5,.,TGCGCCAGCAGCGAGAGGACTAATGGGGAGACCCAGTACTTC,CASSERTNGETQYF
.,TRBV5-8,TRBJ1-5,.,TGTGCCAGCAGCACCCGTTCGGGGGGATCCAATCAGCCCCAGCATTTT,CASSTRSGGSNQPQHF
.,TRBV29-1,TRBJ2-1,.,TGCAGCGTTGAACCCGTCGCAGTCTATGAGCAGTTCTTC,CSVEPVAVYEQFF
.,TRBV18,TRBJ1-1,.,TGTGCCAGCTCACCTAGACAGGCTGAAGCTTTCTTT,CASSPRQAEAFF
.,TRBV29-1,TRBJ1-1,.,TGCAGCGTTGGAGAGGTGAACACTGAAGCTTTCTTT,CSVGEVNTEAFF
TRBD1,TRBV2,TRBJ1-5,.,TGTGCCAGCAGTATGACAGGGCGCAATCAGCCCCAGCATTTT,CASSMTGRNQPQHF
TRBD2,TRBV3-1/TRBV3-2,TRBJ2-1,.,TGTGCCAGCAGCCAGGGTAGCGGGGGAACCAATGAGCAGTTCTTC,CASSQGSGGTNEQFF
TRBD1,TRBV15,TRBJ2-2,once,TGTGCCACCAGCAGGGGCGGACAGGGGAACACCGGGGAGCTGTTTTTT,CATSRGGQGNTGELFF
.,TRBV5-5,TRBJ1-5,once,TGTGCCAGCAGCTTGGTTCCGGGCCTTAAGGGATATAGCAATCAGCCCCAGCATTTT,CASSLVPGLKGYSNQPQHF
.,TRBV5-5,TRBJ1-2,once,TGTGCCAGCAGCCTGGACACGAACTATGGCTACACCTTC,CASSLDTNYGYTF
TRBD2,TRBV19,TRBJ2-5,.,TGTGCCAGTAGTGTGGGACTAGCGGAGAAAGAGACCCAGTACTTC,CASSVGLAEKETQYF
TRBD1,TRBV9,TRBJ1-1,.,TGTGCCAGCAGCCCACAGGGACAGCTGAACACTGAAGCTTTCTTT,CASSPQGQLNTEAFF
TRBD1,TRBV9,TRBJ2-2,.,TGTGCCAGCAGCGCGGACAGGCTGGGCACCGGGGAGCTGTTTTTT,CASSADRLGTGELFF
.,TRBV10-3,TRBJ2-3,once,TGTGCCATCAGTGAGAGCCCTAGCGCAGCAGATACGCAGTATTTT,CAISESPSAADTQYF
TRBD2,TRBV9,TRBJ2-1,.,TGTGCCAGCAGCGTAGGGACTAGCGGGGGGCCGGGCAACAATGAGCAGTTCTTC,CASSVGTSGGPGNNEQFF
.,TRBV28,TRBJ2-3,.,TGTGCCAGCCTAGGAGGTGCGGGATGGGATACGCAGTATTTT,CASLGGAGWDTQYF
TRBD1,TRBV12-5,TRBJ2-3,few,TGTGCTAGTGGTTTGGGTGACAGGGGAAGCACAGATACGCAGTATTTT,CASGLGDRGSTDTQYF
.,TRBV9,TRBJ2-6,.,TGTGCCAGCAGCGCGTACTTAGCTGGGGCCAACGTCCTGACTTTC,CASSAYLAGANVLTF
.,TRBV11-2,TRBJ2-7,.,TGTGCCAGCAGCTTACCCGGGAGCAGCATTTACTTC,CASSLPGSSIYF
TRBD2,TRBV6-1,TRBJ2-3,.,TGTGCCAGCAGTGCTCCTACTAGCGGGGGTTTGGATACGCAGTATTTT,CASSAPTSGGLDTQYF
.,TRBV28,TRBJ2-7,.,TGTGCCAGCAACGGACAGTACGTCTACGAGCAGTACTTC,CASNGQYVYEQYF
.,TRBV7-9,TRBJ2-7,.,TGTGCCAGCAGCCTCCGGCAGAGGGCCAACGAGCAGTACTTC,CASSLRQRANEQYF
.,TRBV6-5,TRBJ2-3,once,TGTGCCAGCAACCCGGACGTGGTGGATACGCAGTATTTT,CASNPDVVDTQYF
.,TRBV18,TRBJ1-5,.,TGTGCCAGCTCGACCGGCGGCAACAATCAGCCCCAGCATTTT,CASSTGGNNQPQHF
.,TRBV29-1,TRBJ1-3,.,TGCAGCGTTGGCAGCTCTGGAAACACCATATATTTT,CSVGSSGNTIYF
.,TRBV6-2/TRBV6-3,TRBJ2-1,few,TGTGCCAGCAGCCCAGACGCTACCTACAATGAGCAGTTCTTC,CASSPDATYNEQFF
TRBD1,TRBV28,TRBJ1-5,.,TGTGCCAGCAGTTCGGGTGACAGGGAAAATCAGCCCCAGCATTTT,CASSSGDRENQPQHF
.,TRBV9,TRBJ1-1,.,TGTGCCAGCAGCGTCGGCAGCAACACTGAAGCTTTCTTT,CASSVGSNTEAFF
TRBD2,TRBV7-9,TRBJ2-5,.,TGTGCCAGCAGCCCTCCGGGCGGGGGGCAAGAGACCCAGTACTTC,CASSPPGGGQETQYF
.,TRBV19,TRBJ1-4,.,TGTGCCAGTCTCGGACAGCCTCCAACTAATGAAAAACTGTTTTTT,CASLGQPPTNEKLFF
.,TRBV5-5,TRBJ1-4,.,TGTGCCAGCGGGCTGGATCCACCCAATGAAAAACTGTTTTTT,CASGLDPPNEKLFF
TRBD1,TRBV15,TRBJ2-3,.,TGTGCCACCAGTCTTCAGGGGGTGGGCACAGATACGCAGTATTTT,CATSLQGVGTDTQYF
.,TRBV7-8,TRBJ2-5,.,TGTGCCAGCAGCTTAGTCCCTCGAGGCGGTGGAGAGACCCAGTACTTC,CASSLVPRGGGETQYF